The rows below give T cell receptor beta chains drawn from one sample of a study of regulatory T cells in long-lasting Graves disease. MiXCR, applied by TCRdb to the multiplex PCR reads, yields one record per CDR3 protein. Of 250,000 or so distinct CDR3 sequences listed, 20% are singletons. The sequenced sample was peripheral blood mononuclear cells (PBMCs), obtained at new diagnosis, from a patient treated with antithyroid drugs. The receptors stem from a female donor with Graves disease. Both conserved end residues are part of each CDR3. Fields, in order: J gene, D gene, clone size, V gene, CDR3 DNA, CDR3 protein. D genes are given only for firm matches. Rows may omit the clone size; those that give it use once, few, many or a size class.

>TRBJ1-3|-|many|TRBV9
TGTGCCAGCAGCGTAGATGCCCGGATCTCTGGAAACACCATATATTTT
CASSVDARISGNTIYF
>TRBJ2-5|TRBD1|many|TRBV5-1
TGCGCCAGCAGCTTTTACAGGGGAGAGACCCAGTACTTC
CASSFYRGETQYF
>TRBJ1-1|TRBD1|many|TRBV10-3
TGTGCCATCAGCCAACAGGGGATCACTGAAGCTTTCTTT
CAISQQGITEAFF
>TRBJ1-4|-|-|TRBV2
TGTGCCAGCAGTGGGGGATGGGTTGAAAAACTGTTTTTT
CASSGGWVEKLFF
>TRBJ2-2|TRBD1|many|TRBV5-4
TGTGCCAGCAGCCCAGGCGGGACAGGGATCACCGGGGAGCTGTTTTTT
CASSPGGTGITGELFF
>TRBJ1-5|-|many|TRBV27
TGTGCCAGCTCCCCAAGTACAGCGGTAAGGAATCAGCCCCAGCATTTT
CASSPSTAVRNQPQHF
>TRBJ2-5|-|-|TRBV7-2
TGTGCCAGCAGCCCCCCCATGGGCGCCCAGTACTTC
CASSPPMGAQYF
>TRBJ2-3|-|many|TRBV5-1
TGCGCCAGCAGCCCCAGGGAGATCACAGATACGCAGTATTTT
CASSPREITDTQYF
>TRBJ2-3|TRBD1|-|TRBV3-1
TGTGCCAGCAGGGGACAGGGGGGCTTCACAGATACGCAGTATTTT
CASRGQGGFTDTQYF
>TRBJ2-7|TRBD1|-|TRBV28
TGTGCCAGCAGCCCGGGACAGGGGGCCCACGAGCAGTACTTC
CASSPGQGAHEQYF
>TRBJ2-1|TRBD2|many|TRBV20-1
TGCAGTGCTAGCCACCCCCTCGACCTAGCGGGAAACAGAAATGAGCAGTTCTTC
CSASHPLDLAGNRNEQFF
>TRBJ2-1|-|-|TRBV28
TGTTGTGGTAGCCCGCGAGGGAACAATGAGCAGTTCTTC
CCGSPRGNNEQFF
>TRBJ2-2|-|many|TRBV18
TGTGCCAGCTCGACGACGGACACCGGGGAGCTGTTTTTT
CASSTTDTGELFF
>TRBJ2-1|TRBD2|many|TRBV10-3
TGTGCCATCAGTGAGCCCGGACTAGCGGAGGACAATGAGCAGTTCTTC
CAISEPGLAEDNEQFF
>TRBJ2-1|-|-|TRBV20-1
TGCAGTGCTAGAGAAGACATCGTCAATGAGCAGTTCTTC
CSAREDIVNEQFF
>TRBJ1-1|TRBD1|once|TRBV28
TGTGCCAGCAGTGCACTACAGGGGAGCATGAACACTGAAGCTTTCTTT
CASSALQGSMNTEAFF
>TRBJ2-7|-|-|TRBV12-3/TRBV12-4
TGTGCCAGCAGTAATAGGGGTCACGAGCAGTACTTC
CASSNRGHEQYF
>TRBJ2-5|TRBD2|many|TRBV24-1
TGTGCCACCAGTGATCCCTTAGCGGGGGGTAGTCCAGAGACCCAGTACTTC
CATSDPLAGGSPETQYF
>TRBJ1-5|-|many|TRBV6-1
TGTGCCAGCAGACTTGACAGAAATCAGCCCCAGCATTTT
CASRLDRNQPQHF
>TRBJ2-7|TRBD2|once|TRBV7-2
TGTGCCAGCAGCGGGGGGGGTGACGAGCAGTACTTC
CASSGGGDEQYF
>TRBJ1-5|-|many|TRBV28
TGTGCCAGCAGTTCGGGGAGGACCACTGCAAATAGCAATCAGCCCCAGCATTTT
CASSSGRTTANSNQPQHF
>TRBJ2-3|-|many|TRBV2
TGTGCCAGCAGTGAATTCGGATCAGGGGCAGATACGCAGTATTTT
CASSEFGSGADTQYF
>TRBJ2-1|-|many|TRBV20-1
TGCAGTGCTAGAGAACGGGACTCCTACAATGAGCAGTTCTTC
CSARERDSYNEQFF
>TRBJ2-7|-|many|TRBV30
TGTGCCGGAGGTACCTACGAGCAGTACTTC
CAGGTYEQYF
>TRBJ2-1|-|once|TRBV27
TGTGCCAGCAGCCCCCCCCCCGCGGAGTACAATGAGCAGTTCTTC
CASSPPPAEYNEQFF
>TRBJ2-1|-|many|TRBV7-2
TGTGCCAGCAGCTTGTCGGGAAGCCCTGACAATGAGCAGTTCTTC
CASSLSGSPDNEQFF
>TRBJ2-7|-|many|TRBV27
TGTGCCAGCCCTGACAGGGAGGATTGCGAGCAGTACTTC
CASPDREDCEQYF
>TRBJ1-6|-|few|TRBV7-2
TGTGCCAGCAGCCACCGGGATGCTAATTCACCCCTCCACTTT
CASSHRDANSPLHF
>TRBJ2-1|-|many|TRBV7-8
TGTGCCAGCAGCCAGACCCAGATAAATGAGCAGTTCTTC
CASSQTQINEQFF
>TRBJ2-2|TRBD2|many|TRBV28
TGTGCCAGCAGCCCTTGGGGACTAGTCACCGGGGAGCTGTTTTTT
CASSPWGLVTGELFF
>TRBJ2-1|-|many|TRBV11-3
TGTGCCAGCAGCTTAGGGAAAAACAATGAGCAGTTCTTC
CASSLGKNNEQFF
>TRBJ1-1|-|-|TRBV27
TGTGCCAGCAGAGACACAATGAACACTGAAGCTTTCTTT
CASRDTMNTEAFF
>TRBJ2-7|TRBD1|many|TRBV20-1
TGCAGTGCTAGAGATCAGACAGGGGGCCACGAGCAGTACTTC
CSARDQTGGHEQYF
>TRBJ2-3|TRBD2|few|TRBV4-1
TGCGCCAGCAGCCAAGTTGCTAGCGGGGGGGCTACAGATACGCAGTATTTT
CASSQVASGGATDTQYF
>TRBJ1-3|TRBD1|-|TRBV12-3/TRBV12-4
TGTGCCAGCAGTCCACACCTAGGACAGGGGCGAAACACCATATATTTT
CASSPHLGQGRNTIYF
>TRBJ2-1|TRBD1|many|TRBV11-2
TGTGCCAGCAGCTTAGAAAGGACAGGGGGCAATGAGCAGTTCTTC
CASSLERTGGNEQFF
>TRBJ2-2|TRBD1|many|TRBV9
TGTGCCAGCAGCGTAGACCTCGTGGACAGGATCCCCGGGGAGCTGTTTTTT
CASSVDLVDRIPGELFF
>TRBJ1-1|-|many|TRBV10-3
TGTGCCATCAGTGCACAGGGGAACACTGAAGCTTTCTTT
CAISAQGNTEAFF
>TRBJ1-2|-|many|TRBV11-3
TGTGCCAGCAGACAGGGCGGTGATGGCTACACCTTC
CASRQGGDGYTF
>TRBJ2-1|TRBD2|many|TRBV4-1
TGCGCCAGCAGCCCCCGGGGCGGTCGGGAGGGCTTCTGGGGGTACTCGTTCTTC
CASSPRGGREGFWGYSFF
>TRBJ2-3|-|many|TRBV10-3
TGTGCCATCGCGGGACAGAATCCTAGCACAGATACGCAGTATTTT
CAIAGQNPSTDTQYF
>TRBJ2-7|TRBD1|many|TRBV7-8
TGTGCCGGCAGCTACAACACCCACGACAGGGAGAACGAGCAGTACTTC
CAGSYNTHDRENEQYF
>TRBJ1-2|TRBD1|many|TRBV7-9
TGTGCCAGCAGCTTAGCCGGGACAGGGGAGTATGGCTACACCTTC
CASSLAGTGEYGYTF
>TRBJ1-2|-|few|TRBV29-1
TGCAGCGTTGAAGACAAGAACTATGGCTACACCTTC
CSVEDKNYGYTF
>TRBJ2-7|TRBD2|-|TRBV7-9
TGTGCCAGCAGCTTACTAGCGGGGTTAGGGGAGCAGTACTTC
CASSLLAGLGEQYF
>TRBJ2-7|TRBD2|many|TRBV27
TGTGCCAGCAGTCGTCGGACTAGCGGGGCGGGGTACGAGCAGTACTTC
CASSRRTSGAGYEQYF
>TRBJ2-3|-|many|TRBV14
TGTGCCAGCAGCCAAGTATCGAGGGGCCCACCCCCGGATACGCAGTATTTT
CASSQVSRGPPPDTQYF
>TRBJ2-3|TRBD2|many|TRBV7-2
TGTGCCAGCAGCTTAATCCGGGGGGGCCTCGGTGATACGCAGTATTTT
CASSLIRGGLGDTQYF